This is a list of T cell receptor beta chains from one sample in a study of T cell responses to AZD1222 COVID-19 vaccine. Measured with immunoSEQ multiplex PCR; TCRdb has only the in-frame clones, and not every one. Among 140,000 to 150,000 clones listed, approximately 92% were seen once. The input for sequencing was peripheral blood, taken 28 days after the second AZD1222 dose. The source of these receptors is an adult who received the AZD1222 COVID-19 vaccine. The CDR3 runs from the conserved cysteine through the conserved F or W. The D gene is left open where the match is weak. Where a row states a size, it is once, few, many or the class of an expanded clone; other rows omit it.

j_gene	abundance	len	v_gene	d_gene	CDR3nt	CDR3aa
TRBJ1-2	NA	14	TRBV7-8	NA	TGTGCCAGCAGCTTAGGGCAGGGCGACTATGGCTACACCTTC	CASSLGQGDYGYTF
TRBJ1-2	NA	15	TRBV28	TRBD1	TGTGCCAGCAGTTCTTGGACAGGGCGAGGAGCTGGCTACACCTTC	CASSSWTGRGAGYTF
TRBJ2-1	NA	13	TRBV7-9	TRBD2	TGTGCCAGCAGCCCCGGACTAGGGACCGAGCAGTTCTTC	CASSPGLGTEQFF
TRBJ1-2	once	11	TRBV29-1	NA	TGCAGCGTTCCTTCGAGGTATGGCTACACCTTC	CSVPSRYGYTF
TRBJ2-2	NA	16	TRBV9	TRBD2	TGTGCCAGCAGCGTTCTAGCGGGAGGTGCAACCGGGGAGCTGTTTTTT	CASSVLAGGATGELFF
TRBJ2-7	NA	17	TRBV5-1	TRBD2	TGCGCCAGCAGCTTAGCGCAGGGACTAGCGGGAGCCTACGAGCAGTACTTC	CASSLAQGLAGAYEQYF
TRBJ1-2	NA	13	TRBV6-5	TRBD1	TGTGCCAGCAGACGCGACAGGGGATATGGCTACACCTTC	CASRRDRGYGYTF
TRBJ2-3	NA	13	TRBV19	NA	TGTGCCAGTAGTGGGGGGCCCTCAAATACGCAGTATTTT	CASSGGPSNTQYF
TRBJ1-6	NA	13	TRBV10-3	NA	TGTGCCATCACCAGCTCCTATAATTCACCCCTCCACTTT	CAITSSYNSPLHF
TRBJ1-5	once	13	TRBV9	NA	TGTGCCAGCAGCGTTGAGGTAGACCAGCCCCAGCATTTT	CASSVEVDQPQHF
TRBJ2-7	once	13	TRBV9	NA	TGTGCCAGCAGCTTTTCATCCGAGGCCGAGCAGTACTTC	CASSFSSEAEQYF
TRBJ1-4	NA	15	TRBV4-3	NA	TGCGCCAGCAGCCAAGATACGGCCTATAATGAAAAACTGTTTTTT	CASSQDTAYNEKLFF
TRBJ2-3	NA	13	TRBV7-3	NA	TGTGCCAGCAGCACCGGGCGGGAAGATACGCAGTATTTT	CASSTGREDTQYF
TRBJ2-6	NA	16	TRBV2	NA	TGTGCCAGCAGTGGGCCAGCCTACTCTGGGGCCAACGTCCTGACTTTC	CASSGPAYSGANVLTF
TRBJ1-5	NA	13	TRBV6-5	NA	TGTGCCAGCAGCAGGGGAAGCAATCAGCCCCAGCATTTT	CASSRGSNQPQHF
TRBJ1-5	once	14	TRBV7-2	NA	TGTGCCAGCGCGGTTAGGGGATTTGGTCAGCCCCAGCATTTT	CASAVRGFGQPQHF
TRBJ2-7	NA	13	TRBV25-1	TRBD2	TGTGCCAGCAGGGCTAGCGGTATCTACGAGCAGTACTTC	CASRASGIYEQYF
TRBJ1-2	NA	14	TRBV4-1	NA	TGCGCCAGCAGCCAGAACCAGGGGCCCTATGGCTACACCTTC	CASSQNQGPYGYTF
TRBJ2-1	NA	16	TRBV7-2	TRBD2	TGTGCCAGCAGCCCCTTTGGGACTAGCGGGACGGATGAGCAGTTCTTC	CASSPFGTSGTDEQFF
TRBJ1-5	NA	16	TRBV18	NA	TGTGCCAGCTCACGAGGGACCGAAGATAGCAATCAGCCCCAGCATTTT	CASSRGTEDSNQPQHF
TRBJ2-1	NA	15	TRBV6-2/TRBV6-3	NA	TGTGCCAGCAGTCCAACTTTGGGGGGACTCAATGAGCAGTTCTTC	CASSPTLGGLNEQFF